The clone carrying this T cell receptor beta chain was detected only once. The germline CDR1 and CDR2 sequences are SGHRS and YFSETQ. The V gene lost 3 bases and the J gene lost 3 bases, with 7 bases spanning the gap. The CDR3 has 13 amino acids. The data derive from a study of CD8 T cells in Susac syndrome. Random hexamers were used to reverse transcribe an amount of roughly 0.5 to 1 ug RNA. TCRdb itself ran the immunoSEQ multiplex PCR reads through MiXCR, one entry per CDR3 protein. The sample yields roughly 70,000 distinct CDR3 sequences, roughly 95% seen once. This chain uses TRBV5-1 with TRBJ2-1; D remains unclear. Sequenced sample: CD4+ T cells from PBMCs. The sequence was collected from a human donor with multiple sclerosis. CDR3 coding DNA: TGCGCCAGCAGCTCGCCTGACTACAATGAGCAGTTCTTC. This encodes CASSSPDYNEQFF.